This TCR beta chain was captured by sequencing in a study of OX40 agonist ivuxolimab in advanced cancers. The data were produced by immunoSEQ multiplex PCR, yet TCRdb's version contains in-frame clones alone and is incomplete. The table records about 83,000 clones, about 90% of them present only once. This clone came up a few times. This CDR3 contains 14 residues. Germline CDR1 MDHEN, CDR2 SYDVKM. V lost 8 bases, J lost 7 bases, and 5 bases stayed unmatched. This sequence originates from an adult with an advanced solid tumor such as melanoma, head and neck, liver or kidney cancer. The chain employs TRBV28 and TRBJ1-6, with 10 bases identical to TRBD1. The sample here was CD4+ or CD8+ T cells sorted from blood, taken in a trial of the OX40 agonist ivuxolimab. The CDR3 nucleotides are TGTGCCAGCGGTTCGGGACAGGGGAATTCACCCCTCCACTTT. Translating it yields CASGSGQGNSPLHF. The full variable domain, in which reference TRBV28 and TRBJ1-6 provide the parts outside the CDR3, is DVKVTQSSRYLVKRTGEKVFLECVQDMDHENMFWYRQDPGLGLRLIYFSYDVKMKEKGDIPEGYSVSREKKERFSLILESASTNQTSMYLCASGSGQGNSPLHFGNGTRLTVT.